Below are 4 T cell receptor beta chains sequenced from a single sample in a study of cytomegalovirus exposure and HLA in healthy donors. Amplification used 60 Vbeta primers and 13 Jbeta primers. Assay: immunoSEQ multiplex PCR; the TCRdb copy retains only in-frame clones and omits some. The sample shows over 100,000 clones, roughly 80% of them seen only once. Source material: PBMCs. These receptors all come from a man aged 25 to 40 in good health and CMV-seropositive.

This sequence joins TRBV10-3 and TRBJ1-2, with 8 bases fitting TRBD1. Germline V gene lookup returns CDR1 ENHRY and CDR2 SYGVKD. The CDR3 spans 14 residues. V shed 0 bases, J shed 8 bases, and the junction held 5 bases outside the gene matches. In DNA form, the CDR3 reads TGTGCCATCAGTGAGTCCGGGACAGGCGGCGGCTACACCTTC. It encodes CAISESGTGGGYTF.

The rearrangement links TRBV12-5 to TRBJ2-2, with 9 nucleotides matching TRBD1. CDR1 LGHNT and CDR2 FRNRAP come from the germline V gene. The junction had 6 bases not matched to a gene; V was cut back by 2 bases and J by 2 bases. The CDR3 runs 17 residues. CDR3 nucleotides: TGTGCTAGTGGTTTGACCCGGACAGGGGCCAACACCGGGGAGCTGTTTTTT. Its protein is CASGLTRTGANTGELFF.

This chain joins TRBV5-6 and TRBJ2-3, with D unclear. CDR1 and CDR2 from the germline V gene are SGHDT and YYEEEE. The ends were cut back, 1 base at V and 5 bases at J, with 11 bases in the middle. The CDR3 is made up of 14 amino acids. CDR3 amino acids: CASSLLAVEDTQYF. Written as DNA, the CDR3 is TGTGCCAGCAGCTTGTTGGCGGTAGAAGATACGCAGTATTTT.

The chain is built from TRBV4-1 and TRBJ2-7; 11 bases map to TRBD2. Looked up from germline, CDR1 is MGHRA and CDR2 is YSYEKL. The trim removed 2 bases at V and 1 base at J, leaving 1 base unmatched. This CDR3 region has 15 residues. This chain's CDR3 is CASSQTSGGSYEQYV. The CDR3 nucleotides read TGCGCCAGCAGCCAAACTAGCGGGGGTTCCTACGAGCAGTACGTC.